A single TCR beta chain is shown here with its context. The data derive from a study of blood T cell repertoires in COVID-19. Turning to the study itself: Sample material is recorded as cDNA or gDNA derived from T cells, B-cell-depleted T cells, or PBMCs.

The authors' processing: Estimates of nucleated cell counts were drawn from the amplification of reference gene primers. Using immunoSEQ multiplex PCR, the repertoire was profiled, and TCRdb retains in-frame clones only, with some absent. That table gives V, J and clone size, and the DNA gave D and trimming. The sample yields about 230,000 clones, less than 90% seen once. CDR1 is LNHDA, CDR2 SQIVND, per germline (reference sequence). This CDR3 comprises 16 residues. Between the trimmed V and J ends, which lost 5 bases and 5 bases, there was a span of 18 bases. This clonotype was sampled from a woman in her seventies with active or convalescent COVID-19. The sequencing sample was made of peripheral blood. The V call is TRBV19, the J call TRBJ1-4; TRBD1 is a possible D gene (5 bases). Here the CDR3 reads CASSPYLRQKNEKLFF. CDR3 DNA sequence: TGTGCCAGTAGTCCCTACCTGAGACAGAAGAATGAAAAACTGTTTTTT.